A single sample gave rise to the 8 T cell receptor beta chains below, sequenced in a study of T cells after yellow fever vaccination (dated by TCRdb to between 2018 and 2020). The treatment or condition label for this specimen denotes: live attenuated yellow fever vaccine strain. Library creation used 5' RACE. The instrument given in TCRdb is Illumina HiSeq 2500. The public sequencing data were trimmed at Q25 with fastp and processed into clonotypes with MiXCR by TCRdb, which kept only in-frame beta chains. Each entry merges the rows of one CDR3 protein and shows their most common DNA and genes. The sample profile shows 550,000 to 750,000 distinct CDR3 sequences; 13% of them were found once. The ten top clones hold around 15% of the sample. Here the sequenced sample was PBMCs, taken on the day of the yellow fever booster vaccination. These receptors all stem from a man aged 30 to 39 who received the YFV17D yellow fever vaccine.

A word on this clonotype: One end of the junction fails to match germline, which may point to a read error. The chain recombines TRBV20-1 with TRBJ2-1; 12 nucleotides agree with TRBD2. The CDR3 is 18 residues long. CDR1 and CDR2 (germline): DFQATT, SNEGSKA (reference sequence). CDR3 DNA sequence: TGCTGTGCTAGACCCGCCCCCGGGACTAGCGGGCGTTACAATGAGCAGTTCTTC. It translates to CCARPAPGTSGRYNEQFF.

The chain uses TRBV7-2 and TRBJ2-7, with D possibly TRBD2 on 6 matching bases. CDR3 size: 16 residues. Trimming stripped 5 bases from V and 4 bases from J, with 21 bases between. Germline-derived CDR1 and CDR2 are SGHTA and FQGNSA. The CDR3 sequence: CASSDSGFGLSYEQYF. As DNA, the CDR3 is TGTGCCAGCAGCGATAGTGGGTTCGGACTAAGTTACGAGCAGTACTTC.

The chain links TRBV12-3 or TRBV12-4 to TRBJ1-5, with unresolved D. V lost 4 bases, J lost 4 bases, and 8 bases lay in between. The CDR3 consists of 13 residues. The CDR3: CASSSVRNQPQHF. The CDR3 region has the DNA TGTGCCAGCAGTTCCGTCCGAAATCAGCCCCAGCATTTT.

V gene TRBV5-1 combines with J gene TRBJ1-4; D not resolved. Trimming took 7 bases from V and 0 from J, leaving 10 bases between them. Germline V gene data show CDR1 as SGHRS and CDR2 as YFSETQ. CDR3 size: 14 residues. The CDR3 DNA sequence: TGCGCCAGCCGAGGCGGAACAACTAATGAAAAACTGTTTTTT. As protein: CASRGGTTNEKLFF.

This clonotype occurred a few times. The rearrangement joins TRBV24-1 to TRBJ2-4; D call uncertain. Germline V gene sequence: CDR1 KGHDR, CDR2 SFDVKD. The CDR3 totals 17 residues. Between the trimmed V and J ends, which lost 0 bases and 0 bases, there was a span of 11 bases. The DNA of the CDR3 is TGTGCCACCAGTGATTTGGGACGGAGCCTAGCCAAAAACATTCAGTACTTC. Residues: CATSDLGRSLAKNIQYF.

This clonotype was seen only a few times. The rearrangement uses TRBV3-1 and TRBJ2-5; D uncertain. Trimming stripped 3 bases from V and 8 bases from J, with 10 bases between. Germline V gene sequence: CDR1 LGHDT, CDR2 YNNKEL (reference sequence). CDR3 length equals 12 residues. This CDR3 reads CASSQVDETQYF. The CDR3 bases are TGTGCCAGCAGCCAGGTAGATGAAACCCAGTACTTC.

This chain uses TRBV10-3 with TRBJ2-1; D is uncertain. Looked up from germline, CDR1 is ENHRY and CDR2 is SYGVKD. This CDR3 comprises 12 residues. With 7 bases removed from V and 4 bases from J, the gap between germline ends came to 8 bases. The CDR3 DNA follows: TGTGCCATCACTGGCGGTTACAATGAGCAGTTCTTC. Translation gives CAITGGYNEQFF.

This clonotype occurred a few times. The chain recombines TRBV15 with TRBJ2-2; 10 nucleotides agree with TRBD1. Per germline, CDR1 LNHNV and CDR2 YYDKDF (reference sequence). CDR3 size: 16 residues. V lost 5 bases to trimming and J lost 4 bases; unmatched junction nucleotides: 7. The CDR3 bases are TGTGCCACCAGCGGGACAGGGGTCCGCGTCACCGGGGAGCTGTTTTTT. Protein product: CATSGTGVRVTGELFF.